This T cell receptor (beta chain) came from a study of T cell responses to AZD1222 COVID-19 vaccine. The study, taken as a whole, reports: Researchers report vaccine-associated CD4 TCRs spanning spike, with dominance at 160-218 and 743-854.

Profiling relied on immunoSEQ multiplex PCR, and the TCRdb table lists in-frame clones only, not all of them. The sample includes 100,000 to 120,000 clones, less than 90% of them seen just once. CDR3 size: 12 residues. Germline CDR1 reads ENHRY; CDR2 reads SYGVKD. The V and J ends lost 10 bases and 4 bases, in that order; junction bases with no gene match: 4. Points on this clone: Its antigen remains unidentified.

The rearrangement uses TRBV10-3 and TRBJ1-5, with TRBD1 matching over 7 bases. Sequencing was performed on peripheral blood, taken on day 0 of AZD1222 vaccination. The receptor was isolated from an adult in good health. Written as DNA, the CDR3 is TGTGCCACCGCGGGACAGAATCAGCCCCAGCATTTT. It codes for CATAGQNQPQHF.